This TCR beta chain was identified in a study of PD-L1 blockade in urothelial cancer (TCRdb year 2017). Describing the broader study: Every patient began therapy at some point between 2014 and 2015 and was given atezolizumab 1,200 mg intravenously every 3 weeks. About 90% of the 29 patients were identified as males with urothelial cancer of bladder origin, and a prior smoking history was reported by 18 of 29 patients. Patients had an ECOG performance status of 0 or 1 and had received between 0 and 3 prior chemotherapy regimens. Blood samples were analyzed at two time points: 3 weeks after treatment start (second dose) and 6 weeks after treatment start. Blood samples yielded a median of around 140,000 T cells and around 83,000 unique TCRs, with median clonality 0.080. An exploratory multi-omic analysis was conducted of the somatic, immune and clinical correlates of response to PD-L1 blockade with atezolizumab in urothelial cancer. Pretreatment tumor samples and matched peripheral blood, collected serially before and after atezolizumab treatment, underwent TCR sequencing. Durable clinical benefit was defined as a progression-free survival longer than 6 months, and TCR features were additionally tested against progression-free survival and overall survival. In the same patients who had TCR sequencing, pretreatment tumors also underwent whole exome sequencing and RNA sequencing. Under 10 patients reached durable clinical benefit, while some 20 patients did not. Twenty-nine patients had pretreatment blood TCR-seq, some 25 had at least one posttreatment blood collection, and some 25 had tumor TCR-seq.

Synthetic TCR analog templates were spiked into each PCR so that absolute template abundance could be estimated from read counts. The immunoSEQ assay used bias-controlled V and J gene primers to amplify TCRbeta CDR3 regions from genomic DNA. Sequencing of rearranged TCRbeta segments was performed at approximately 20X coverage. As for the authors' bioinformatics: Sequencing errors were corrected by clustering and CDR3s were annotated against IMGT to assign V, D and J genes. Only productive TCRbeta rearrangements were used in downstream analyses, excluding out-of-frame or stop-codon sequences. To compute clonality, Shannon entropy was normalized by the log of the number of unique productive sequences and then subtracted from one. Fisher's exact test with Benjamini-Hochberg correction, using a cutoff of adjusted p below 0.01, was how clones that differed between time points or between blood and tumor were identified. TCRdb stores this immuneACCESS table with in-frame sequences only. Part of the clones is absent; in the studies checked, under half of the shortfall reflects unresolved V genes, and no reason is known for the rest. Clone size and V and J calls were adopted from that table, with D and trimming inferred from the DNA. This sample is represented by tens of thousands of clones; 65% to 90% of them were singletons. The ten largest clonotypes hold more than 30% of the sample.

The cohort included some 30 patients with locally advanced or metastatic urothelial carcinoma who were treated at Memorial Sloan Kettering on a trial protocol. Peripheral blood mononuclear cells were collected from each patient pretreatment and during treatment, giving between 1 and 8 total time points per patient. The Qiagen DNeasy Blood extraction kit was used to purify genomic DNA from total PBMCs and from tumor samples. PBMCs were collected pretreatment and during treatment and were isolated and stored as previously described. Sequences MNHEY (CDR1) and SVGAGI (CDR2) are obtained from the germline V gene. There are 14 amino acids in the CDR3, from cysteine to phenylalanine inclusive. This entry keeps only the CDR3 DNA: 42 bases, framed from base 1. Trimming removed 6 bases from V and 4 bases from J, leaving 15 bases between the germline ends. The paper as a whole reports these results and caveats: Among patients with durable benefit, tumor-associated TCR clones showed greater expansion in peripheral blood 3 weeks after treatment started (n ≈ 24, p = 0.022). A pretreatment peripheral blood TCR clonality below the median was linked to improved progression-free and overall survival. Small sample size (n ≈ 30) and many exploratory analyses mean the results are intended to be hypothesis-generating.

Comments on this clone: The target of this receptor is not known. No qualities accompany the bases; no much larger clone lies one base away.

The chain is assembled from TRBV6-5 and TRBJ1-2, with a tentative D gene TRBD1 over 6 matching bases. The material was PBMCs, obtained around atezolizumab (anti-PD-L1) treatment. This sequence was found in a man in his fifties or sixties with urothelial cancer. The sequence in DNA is TGTGCCAGCAGCCAAGACAGGCGGGTCTATGGCTACACCTTC. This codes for CASSQDRRVYGYTF.